The rows below give T cell receptor beta chains drawn from one sample of a study of CD8 T cells in ankylosing spondylitis. MiXCR was run by TCRdb on the 5' RACE reads, yielding one entry per CDR3 protein. The sample yields approximately 300,000 distinct CDR3 sequences, around 21% seen once. The sample was blood, either unsorted or a sorted T cell fraction (not recorded which). These receptors all stem from a female donor with ankylosing spondylitis or in good health (not recorded which). CDR3s include the opening cysteine and the closing phenylalanine or tryptophan. A D gene is named only where the DNA matches it firmly. Rows may omit the clone size; those that give it use once, few, many or a size class.

>TRBJ1-1|TRBV6-1|TRBD1|.
CASSPWTGPEAFF
TGTGCCAGCAGTCCTTGGACAGGGCCCGAAGCTTTCTTT
>TRBJ1-2|TRBV29-1|.|many
CSVGRGRPNYGYTF
TGCAGCGTTGGGAGGGGACGCCCTAACTATGGCTACACCTTC
>TRBJ1-2|TRBV29-1|.|.
CSVGGPGTGYTF
TGCAGCGTTGGGGGCCCAGGGACTGGCTACACCTTC
>TRBJ2-3|TRBV28|TRBD2|few
CASSTGGPRGTDTQYF
TGTGCCAGCAGTACGGGGGGGCCTCGGGGGACAGATACGCAGTATTTT
>TRBJ2-5|TRBV20-1|.|.
CSAPSAHIQETQYF
TGCAGTGCTCCATCCGCCCACATTCAAGAGACCCAGTACTTC
>TRBJ2-5|TRBV5-1|.|.
CASRLDRETQYF
TGCGCCAGCAGACTAGACCGGGAGACCCAGTACTTC
>TRBJ2-3|TRBV4-3|.|.
CASSHPGSGRDTQYF
TGCGCCAGCAGCCACCCGGGGAGCGGCAGAGATACGCAGTATTTT
>TRBJ2-6|TRBV29-1|TRBD2|few
CSVGLLAGKPGANVLTF
TGCAGCGTTGGTTTATTAGCGGGAAAGCCAGGGGCCAACGTCCTGACTTTC
>TRBJ2-1|TRBV6-2/TRBV6-3|.|.
CASTRDQRNEQFF
TGTGCCAGCACCCGGGACCAGAGGAATGAGCAGTTCTTC
>TRBJ2-7|TRBV29-1|TRBD1|many
CSVGDRAIYEQYF
TGCAGCGTTGGTGACAGGGCAATCTACGAGCAGTACTTC
>TRBJ2-3|TRBV11-3|TRBD1|few
CASSTGTGRSTDTQYF
TGTGCCAGCAGCACAGGGACAGGGAGGAGCACAGATACGCAGTATTTT
>TRBJ1-5|TRBV20-1|.|.
CSASLSPNQPQHF
TGCAGTGCTAGTCTTTCGCCGAATCAGCCCCAGCATTTT
>TRBJ2-1|TRBV29-1|.|many
CSGGTPRSNEQFF
TGCAGCGGAGGGACACCCAGGAGTAATGAGCAGTTCTTC
>TRBJ2-5|TRBV12-3/TRBV12-4|.|.
CASSLARLGASETQYF
TGTGCCAGCAGTTTGGCCCGACTAGGAGCCTCAGAGACCCAGTACTTC
>TRBJ2-1|TRBV5-1|.|once
CASTSSRMNEQFF
TGCGCCAGCACCTCGTCCCGAATGAATGAGCAGTTCTTC
>TRBJ2-3|TRBV20-1|TRBD1|many
CSARRQGGTDTQYF
TGCAGTGCTAGGCGGCAGGGGGGCACAGATACGCAGTATTTT
>TRBJ1-1|TRBV7-9|.|many
CASSLTLRQPMNTEAFF
TGTGCCAGCAGCTTAACCCTGAGACAGCCTATGAACACTGAAGCTTTCTTT
>TRBJ2-7|TRBV5-6|TRBD1|few
CASSIGTGNEQYF
TGTGCCAGCAGCATAGGGACAGGGAACGAGCAGTACTTC
>TRBJ2-1|TRBV7-2|.|few
CASSLARASARTEFF
TGTGCCAGCAGCTTAGCGCGTGCTAGCGCCCGGACAGAGTTCTTC
>TRBJ2-1|TRBV20-1|TRBD1|many
CSANRGLTGEQFF
TGCAGTGCTAACAGGGGGCTTACCGGCGAGCAGTTCTTC
>TRBJ2-1|TRBV6-2/TRBV6-3|.|many
CASSSISEQFF
TGTGCCAGCAGTTCGATAAGTGAGCAGTTCTTC
>TRBJ2-2|TRBV20-1|.|.
CSARPRAPVGTGELFF
TGCAGTGCTAGGCCCCGGGCCCCGGTCGGCACCGGGGAGCTGTTTTTT
>TRBJ2-1|TRBV6-1|TRBD2|many
CASSPLAGVRYNEQFF
TGTGCCAGCAGTCCCTTAGCGGGAGTAAGGTACAATGAGCAGTTCTTC
>TRBJ2-7|TRBV20-1|TRBD2|few
CSAAGLGLGEQYF
TGCAGTGCGGCCGGACTAGGGTTGGGCGAGCAGTACTTC
>TRBJ2-3|TRBV29-1|.|.
CRGGGRFTDTQYF
TGCAGAGGGGGGGGCAGATTCACAGATACGCAGTATTTT
>TRBJ2-1|TRBV5-1|.|many
CASSLVGELFNEQFF
TGCGCCAGCAGCTTGGTGGGGGAGCTGTTCAATGAGCAGTTCTTC
>TRBJ2-5|TRBV10-1|TRBD2|.
CASSDSGGQETQYF
TGCGCCAGCAGCGATAGCGGGGGCCAAGAGACCCAGTACTTC
>TRBJ2-3|TRBV6-1|.|few
CASSEAQGYTDTQYF
TGTGCCAGCAGTGAAGCCCAGGGCTACACAGATACGCAGTATTTT
>TRBJ1-1|TRBV12-3/TRBV12-4|.|.
CASTPRGYGEAFF
TGTGCCAGCACCCCCCGGGGGTACGGTGAAGCTTTCTTT
>TRBJ1-1|TRBV19|.|.
CASRPGAPGPRGRTEAFF
TGTGCCAGTAGACCAGGAGCCCCGGGCCCCCGAGGACGGACTGAAGCTTTCTTT
>TRBJ2-7|TRBV5-1|TRBD1|.
CASSLMTGAGEQYF
TGCGCCAGCAGCTTAATGACAGGGGCTGGCGAGCAGTACTTC
>TRBJ2-1|TRBV6-2/TRBV6-3|TRBD2|.
CATLPGLAGPSYNEQFF
TGTGCCACCCTTCCGGGACTAGCGGGCCCCTCCTACAATGAGCAGTTCTTC
>TRBJ2-2|TRBV28|.|few
CASSLHRSTGELFF
TGTGCCAGCAGTTTGCACAGATCAACCGGGGAGCTGTTTTTT
>TRBJ2-1|TRBV10-3|TRBD2|.
CAISDFRGGTSGSSEQFF
TGTGCCATCAGTGACTTCAGAGGAGGGACTAGCGGGAGTAGTGAGCAGTTCTTC
>TRBJ2-1|TRBV27|TRBD2|.
CASRSGTSGPGGEQFF
TGTGCCAGCAGATCCGGGACTAGCGGCCCTGGGGGTGAGCAGTTCTTC
>TRBJ1-3|TRBV29-1|.|few
CSVADRLIGNTIYF
TGCAGCGTAGCCGACAGGTTGATAGGAAACACCATATATTTT
>TRBJ2-7|TRBV29-1|TRBD1|once
CSCRQGLGEQYF
TGCAGCTGTAGACAGGGTTTGGGGGAGCAGTACTTC
>TRBJ1-6|TRBV10-3|TRBD1|.
CAIGTGQVDSPLHF
TGTGCCATCGGCACGGGACAGGTGGATTCACCCCTCCACTTT
>TRBJ2-2|TRBV9|.|.
CASSVDVNRAGELFF
TGTGCCAGCAGCGTAGATGTTAATCGGGCCGGGGAGCTGTTTTTT
>TRBJ2-1|TRBV27|TRBD2|.
CASVRFGLAYNEQFF
TGTGCCAGTGTGAGATTCGGACTAGCTTACAATGAGCAGTTCTTC
>TRBJ1-2|TRBV7-7|.|many
CASRFVAYYGYTF
TGTGCTAGCAGATTCGTAGCGTACTATGGCTACACCTTC
>TRBJ2-1|TRBV14|.|.
CASSQLGPGQFF
TGTGCCAGCAGCCAACTAGGACCTGGGCAGTTCTTC
>TRBJ2-3|TRBV7-8|.|few
CASSFQLASGTDTQYF
TGTGCCAGCAGCTTTCAGTTGGCTAGCGGCACAGATACGCAGTATTTT
>TRBJ2-1|TRBV4-2|.|many
CASSQDEGRQPNNEQFF
TGTGCCAGCAGCCAAGATGAAGGGAGACAACCGAACAATGAGCAGTTCTTC
>TRBJ2-7|TRBV12-3/TRBV12-4|.|few
CASSLTGSRSYEQYF
TGTGCCAGCAGTCTTACAGGGAGTAGGTCCTACGAGCAGTACTTC
>TRBJ2-5|TRBV5-1|TRBD1|.
CASSLWGTGDETQYF
TGCGCCAGCAGCTTGTGGGGGACAGGGGACGAGACCCAGTACTTC
>TRBJ2-1|TRBV4-2|.|.
CASSQVPGPSYNEQFF
TGTGCCAGCAGCCAAGTACCCGGGCCTTCCTACAATGAGCAGTTCTTC
>TRBJ2-1|TRBV20-1|.|few
CSARDVGAPRDEQFF
TGCAGTGCTAGAGACGTAGGGGCTCCTAGGGATGAGCAGTTCTTC
>TRBJ1-2|TRBV5-1|.|once
CASSRRQADGYTF
TGCGCCAGCAGCCGTCGACAGGCAGATGGCTACACCTTC
>TRBJ1-5|TRBV12-3/TRBV12-4|TRBD1|many
CASRDTGGQPQHF
TGTGCCAGCAGGGATACAGGGGGACAGCCCCAGCATTTT
>TRBJ2-1|TRBV20-1|.|.
CSAPRALGGVYNEQFF
TGCAGTGCGCCGCGCGCGCTAGGGGGGGTCTACAATGAGCAGTTCTTC
>TRBJ2-7|TRBV12-3/TRBV12-4|TRBD2|many
CASSPRAGGEQYF
TGTGCCAGCAGCCCCAGGGCGGGAGGCGAGCAGTACTTC
>TRBJ1-2|TRBV6-1|TRBD1|.
CASSRGGRGVWGYTF
TGTGCCAGCAGTCGAGGAGGCAGGGGGGTATGGGGCTACACCTTC
>TRBJ2-1|TRBV20-1|TRBD2|.
CSARTSGHTYNEQFF
TGCAGTGCTAGGACTAGCGGGCATACCTACAATGAGCAGTTCTTC
>TRBJ2-7|TRBV5-6|.|.
CASSLIQAYEQYF
TGTGCCAGCAGCTTGATACAGGCCTACGAGCAGTACTTC